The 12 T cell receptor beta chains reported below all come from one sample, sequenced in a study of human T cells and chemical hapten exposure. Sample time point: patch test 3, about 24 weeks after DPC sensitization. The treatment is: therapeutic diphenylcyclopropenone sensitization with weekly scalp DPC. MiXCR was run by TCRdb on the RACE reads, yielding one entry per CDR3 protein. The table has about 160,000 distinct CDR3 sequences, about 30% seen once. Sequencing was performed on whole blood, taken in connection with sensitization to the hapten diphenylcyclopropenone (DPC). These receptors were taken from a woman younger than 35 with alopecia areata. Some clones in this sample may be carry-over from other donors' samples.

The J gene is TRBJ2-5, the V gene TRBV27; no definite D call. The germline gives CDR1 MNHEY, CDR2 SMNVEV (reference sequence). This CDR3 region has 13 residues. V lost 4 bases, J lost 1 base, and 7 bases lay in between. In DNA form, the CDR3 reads TGTGCCAGCAGTTCCCGGAGCCAAGAGACCCAGTACTTC. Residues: CASSSRSQETQYF.

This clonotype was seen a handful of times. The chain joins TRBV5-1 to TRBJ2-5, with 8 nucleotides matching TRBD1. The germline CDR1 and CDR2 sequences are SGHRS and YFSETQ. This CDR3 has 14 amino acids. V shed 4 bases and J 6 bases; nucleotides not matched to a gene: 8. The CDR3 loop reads CASSTGQGSKTQYF. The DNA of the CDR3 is TGCGCCAGCAGCACAGGACAGGGCTCGAAGACCCAGTACTTC.

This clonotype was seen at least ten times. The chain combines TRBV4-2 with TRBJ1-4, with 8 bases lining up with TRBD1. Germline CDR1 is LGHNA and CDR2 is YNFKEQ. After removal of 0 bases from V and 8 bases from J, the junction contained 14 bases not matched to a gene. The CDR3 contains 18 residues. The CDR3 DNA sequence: TGTGCCAGCAGCCAAGATCTCATGCTCGGGACAGGCGGCGAAAAACTGTTTTTT. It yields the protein CASSQDLMLGTGGEKLFF.

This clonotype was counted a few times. The CDR3 DNA follows: TGTGCCAGCAGCCCCCGGACAGCCCTCAACACCGGGGAGCTGTTTTTT. Protein: CASSPRTALNTGELFF. The chain uses TRBV7-2 and TRBJ2-2, with D perhaps matching TRBD1 (6 bases). This CDR3 comprises 16 residues. Germline lookup yields CDR1 SGHTA and CDR2 FQGNSA. The V gene lost 5 bases and the J gene lost 2 bases, with 15 bases spanning the gap.

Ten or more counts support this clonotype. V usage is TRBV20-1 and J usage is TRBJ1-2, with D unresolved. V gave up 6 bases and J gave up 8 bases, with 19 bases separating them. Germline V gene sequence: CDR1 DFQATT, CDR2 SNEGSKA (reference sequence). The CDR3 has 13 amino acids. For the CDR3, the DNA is TGCAGTGCCCCAAACCGACGGGTGGGGGGCTACACCTTC. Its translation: CSAPNRRVGGYTF.

CDR3 nucleotide sequence: TGTGCCAGCAGTTTATCTAGACTCGAAAACATTCAGTACTTC. Translated, it gives CASSLSRLENIQYF. V is TRBV28 and J is TRBJ2-4; D call uncertain. This CDR3 has 14 residues. The V end lost 1 base, the J end lost 5 bases, and 9 bases lay between the germline ends. Germline-derived CDR1 and CDR2 are MDHEN and SYDVKM.

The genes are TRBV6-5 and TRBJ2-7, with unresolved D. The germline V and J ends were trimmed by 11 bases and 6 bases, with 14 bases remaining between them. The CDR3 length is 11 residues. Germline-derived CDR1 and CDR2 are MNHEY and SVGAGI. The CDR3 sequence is CAWGGFSEQYF. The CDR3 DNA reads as TGTGCCTGGGGTGGGTTCTCCGAGCAGTACTTC.

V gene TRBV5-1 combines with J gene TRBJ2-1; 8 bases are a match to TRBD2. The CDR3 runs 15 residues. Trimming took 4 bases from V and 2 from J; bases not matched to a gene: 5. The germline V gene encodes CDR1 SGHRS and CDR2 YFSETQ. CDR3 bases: TGCGCCAGCAGCCCAGCGGGGGAGACCTACAATGAGCAGTTCTTC. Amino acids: CASSPAGETYNEQFF.

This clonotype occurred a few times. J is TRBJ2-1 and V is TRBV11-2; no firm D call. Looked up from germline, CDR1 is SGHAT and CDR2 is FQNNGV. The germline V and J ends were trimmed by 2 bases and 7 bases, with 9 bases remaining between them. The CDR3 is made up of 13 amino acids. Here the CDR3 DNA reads TGTGCCAGCAGCTTAAACGGCCCTAATGAGCAGTTCTTC. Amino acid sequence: CASSLNGPNEQFF.

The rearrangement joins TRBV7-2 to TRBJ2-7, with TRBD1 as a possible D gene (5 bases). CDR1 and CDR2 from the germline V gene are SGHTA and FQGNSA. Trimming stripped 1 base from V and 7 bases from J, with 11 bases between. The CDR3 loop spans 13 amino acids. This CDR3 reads CASSLVREGEQYF. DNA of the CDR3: TGTGCCAGCAGCTTAGTCAGGGAAGGGGAGCAGTACTTC.

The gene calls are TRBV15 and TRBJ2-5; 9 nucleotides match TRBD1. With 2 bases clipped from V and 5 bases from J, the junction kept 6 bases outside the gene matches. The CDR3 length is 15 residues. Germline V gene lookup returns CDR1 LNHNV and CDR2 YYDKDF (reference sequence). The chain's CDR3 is CATSRPQGASETQYF. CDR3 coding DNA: TGTGCCACCAGCAGACCACAGGGGGCGAGTGAGACCCAGTACTTC.

The CDR3 loop is CSAPPEGDPYEQYF. CDR3 nucleotide sequence: TGCAGTGCACCGCCGGAGGGGGACCCCTACGAGCAGTACTTC. V usage is TRBV20-1 and J usage is TRBJ2-7; D is perhaps TRBD1 or TRBD2 (6 bases each). The CDR3 extends over 14 amino acids. Germline-derived CDR1 and CDR2 are DFQATT and SNEGSKA (reference sequence). The ends were cut back, 6 bases at V and 2 bases at J, with 17 bases in the middle.